This T cell receptor beta chain was recorded in a study of blood T cell repertoires in COVID-19. Looking at the study overall: Researchers got acute and convalescent COVID-19 samples from the United States, Italy and Spain. PBMCs, B-cell-depleted T cells, or T cells were the source of the cDNA or gDNA that made up the material.

Libraries were prepared by immunoSEQ multiplex PCR; TCRdb keeps only in-frame clonotypes and omits some of them. Of some 250,000 clones in the sample, approximately 82% were seen once. CDR3 length: 16 amino acids. Germline values: CDR1 SGDLS, CDR2 YYNGEE. V dropped 3 bases and J dropped 0; count of bases not matched to a gene: 4. The rearrangement uses TRBV9 and TRBJ2-3, with TRBD2 matching 10 bases. The source of this sequence is a woman aged 18-29 years with acute or convalescent COVID-19. The specimen was peripheral blood. CDR3 DNA: TGTGCCAGCAGCGCAGGACTAGCGGCTAGCACAGATACGCAGTATTTT. It translates to CASSAGLAASTDTQYF.